This is a list of T cell receptor beta chains from one sample in a study of shared clonotypes between healthy human individuals. Repertoires were generated with immunoSEQ multiplex PCR, while TCRdb's copy carries only in-frame clones and drops some. The sample contains about half a million clones, 78% of which appear only once. Sample: PBMCs. Receptors were obtained from a middle-aged woman in good health. Some clones in this sample may be carry-over from other donors' samples. CDR3s include the opening cysteine and the closing phenylalanine or tryptophan.

TRBV7-6	13	CASSLLDNYEQYF
TRBV4-3	13	CASSLQVYQPQHF
TRBV2	14	CASSVASEPYEQYF
TRBV6-6	14	CASRRTGLTYEQYF
TRBV10-3	14	CAISESGGLAEAFF
TRBV4-3	14	CASSPRDGSREQYF
TRBV25-1	17	CASTGTSGRARTDTQYF
TRBV28	13	CASRGQARNEQFF
TRBV29-1	13	CSVKIGGNQPQHF
TRBV5-1	15	CARWKGQVRNTEAFF
TRBV19	13	CASNYGTNYGYTF
TRBV29-1	13	CSVERASYNEQFF
TRBV7-9	12	CASSLSVGAKYF
TRBV21-1	15	CASSKVAASNYGYTF
TRBV6-4	15	CASSEADTNTGELFF
TRBV11-2	18	CASSPSPGQLSGANVLTF
TRBV7-3	15	CASSSNEVFNNEQFF
TRBV5-4	16	CASSLGASGATGELFF
TRBV11-2	14	CASSLAGGNYEQYF
TRBV9	15	CASSVGGTASYEQYF
TRBV10-3	12	CAISESLETQYF
TRBV11-2	16	CASSSSGQGASGELFF
TRBV5-1	16	CASSISPTSGRNEQYF
TRBV9	16	CASSATGGSGANVLTF
TRBV6-1	15	CASSERTGFGQPQHF
TRBV7-9	19	CASSSPVSGSALNTGELFF
TRBV5-1	14	CASSFTGTYNEQFF
TRBV5-1	18	CASRSGLAGKKFSYEQYF
TRBV15	16	CATSRDPAGFNTEAFF
TRBV6-4	15	CASSTMGQGYNEQFF
TRBV7-9	14	CASRTGYETDTQYF
TRBV29-1	12	CSVIRRRYGYTF
TRBV6-1	11	CASSFGEKLFF
TRBV19	13	CASSNRVNHEQYF
TRBV4-1	16	CASSQESGQGAYEQYF